The rows below give T cell receptor beta chains drawn from one sample of a study of glioma-infiltrating T cells. MiXCR, run by TCRdb on the multiplex PCR reads, gives a single entry per CDR3 protein. The table has fewer than 500,000 distinct CDR3 sequences, roughly two fifths seen once; the top ten hold about 12%. The specimen sequenced was glioma tissue, nonneoplastic brain tissue, or PBMCs (not recorded which). All receptors come from a human donor with low-grade glioma or glioblastoma, undergoing nonglioma brain surgery, or in good health (not recorded which). The CDR3 runs from the conserved cysteine through the conserved F or W. A D gene is named only where the DNA matches it firmly. Expanded clones are given a class, and other clones once, few, many or no size at all.

v_call: TRBV28; d_call: .; clone_size: many; j_call: TRBJ2-7; cdr3_aa: CASRVQGKEQYF; cdr3_nt: TGTGCCAGCAGGGTACAGGGAAAAGAGCAGTACTTC
v_call: TRBV2; d_call: TRBD2; clone_size: once; j_call: TRBJ2-3; cdr3_aa: CASSYPGLAADTQYF; cdr3_nt: TGTGCCAGCAGTTACCCCGGACTAGCCGCAGATACGCAGTATTTT
v_call: TRBV6-2/TRBV6-3; d_call: .; clone_size: many; j_call: TRBJ1-2; cdr3_aa: CASSRGGYGYTF; cdr3_nt: TGTGCCAGCAGTCGCGGAGGCTATGGCTACACCTTC
v_call: TRBV6-1; d_call: .; clone_size: many; j_call: TRBJ2-1; cdr3_aa: CASSATWGNEQFF; cdr3_nt: TGTGCCAGCAGTGCAACCTGGGGCAATGAGCAGTTCTTC
v_call: TRBV20-1; d_call: TRBD2; clone_size: few; j_call: TRBJ2-1; cdr3_aa: CSAHGLAGVPVDEQFF; cdr3_nt: TGCAGTGCCCACGGACTAGCGGGAGTCCCGGTGGATGAGCAGTTCTTC
v_call: TRBV6-1; d_call: .; clone_size: few; j_call: TRBJ2-7; cdr3_aa: CASAKGRDYEQYF; cdr3_nt: TGTGCCAGCGCCAAGGGCCGAGATTACGAGCAGTACTTC
v_call: TRBV5-4; d_call: .; clone_size: few; j_call: TRBJ1-2; cdr3_aa: CASSLAGQGFGYTF; cdr3_nt: TGTGCCAGCAGCTTGGCCGGGCAGGGGTTTGGCTACACCTTC
v_call: TRBV20-1; d_call: .; clone_size: few; j_call: TRBJ1-6; cdr3_aa: CSVSGTNNSPLHF; cdr3_nt: TGCAGTGTTTCCGGGACAAATAATTCACCCCTCCACTTT
v_call: TRBV20-1; d_call: .; clone_size: .; j_call: TRBJ2-7; cdr3_aa: CSASRSGGAGEQYF; cdr3_nt: TGCAGTGCTTCCCGTAGCGGCGGAGCTGGCGAGCAGTACTTC
v_call: TRBV25-1; d_call: .; clone_size: .; j_call: TRBJ2-1; cdr3_aa: CASSDLAGVQYNEQFF; cdr3_nt: TGTGCCAGCAGTGACCTCGCCGGGGTGCAGTACAATGAGCAGTTCTTC
v_call: TRBV15; d_call: .; clone_size: many; j_call: TRBJ2-5; cdr3_aa: CATSRDGGYQETQYF; cdr3_nt: TGTGCCACCAGCAGAGATGGCGGGTACCAAGAGACCCAGTACTTC
v_call: TRBV18; d_call: .; clone_size: few; j_call: TRBJ2-7; cdr3_aa: CASSLTLGQSDYEQYF; cdr3_nt: TGTGCCAGCTCACTTACCTTGGGACAAAGTGACTACGAGCAGTACTTC
v_call: TRBV7-8; d_call: .; clone_size: few; j_call: TRBJ1-2; cdr3_aa: CASSPSYAAKGYTF; cdr3_nt: TGTGCCAGCAGCCCCTCCTATGCAGCGAAAGGCTACACCTTC
v_call: TRBV7-2; d_call: .; clone_size: few; j_call: TRBJ1-1; cdr3_aa: CASSWSKNTEAFF; cdr3_nt: TGTGCCAGCAGCTGGTCAAAAAACACTGAAGCTTTCTTT
v_call: TRBV4-1; d_call: TRBD2; clone_size: few; j_call: TRBJ2-1; cdr3_aa: CASSSPPGLGAEQFF; cdr3_nt: TGCGCCAGCAGCTCCCCCCCGGGACTAGGAGCGGAGCAGTTCTTC
v_call: TRBV7-2; d_call: .; clone_size: .; j_call: TRBJ2-3; cdr3_aa: CASSLAGHGVRTDTQYF; cdr3_nt: TGTGCCAGCAGCTTAGCGGGGCACGGAGTTCGCACAGATACGCAGTATTTT
v_call: TRBV20-1; d_call: .; clone_size: few; j_call: TRBJ2-1; cdr3_aa: CSASLGASHEQFF; cdr3_nt: TGCAGTGCTAGTCTTGGAGCTTCGCATGAGCAGTTCTTC
v_call: TRBV6-6; d_call: .; clone_size: .; j_call: TRBJ2-5; cdr3_aa: CASSAWTVGLQETQYF; cdr3_nt: TGTGCCAGCAGTGCCTGGACGGTGGGGCTCCAAGAGACCCAGTACTTC
v_call: TRBV7-2; d_call: TRBD1; clone_size: few; j_call: TRBJ2-5; cdr3_aa: CASSYGTGQETQYF; cdr3_nt: TGTGCCAGCAGCTACGGGACAGGGCAAGAGACCCAGTACTTC
v_call: TRBV27; d_call: .; clone_size: many; j_call: TRBJ1-1; cdr3_aa: CASSSGGHFTEAFF; cdr3_nt: TGTGCCAGCAGTTCCGGGGGGCACTTCACTGAAGCTTTCTTT
v_call: TRBV6-2/TRBV6-3; d_call: TRBD2; clone_size: many; j_call: TRBJ2-1; cdr3_aa: CASSQRLAGGGQFF; cdr3_nt: TGTGCCAGCAGCCAGAGACTAGCGGGAGGGGGGCAGTTCTTC
v_call: TRBV3-1; d_call: .; clone_size: .; j_call: TRBJ2-7; cdr3_aa: CASSLAGRPYEQYF; cdr3_nt: TGTGCCAGCAGCCTCGCGGGACGACCCTACGAGCAGTACTTC
v_call: TRBV7-9; d_call: .; clone_size: few; j_call: TRBJ2-7; cdr3_aa: CASSLLVGEQYF; cdr3_nt: TGTGCCAGCAGCTTATTGGTCGGGGAGCAGTACTTC
v_call: TRBV20-1; d_call: .; clone_size: many; j_call: TRBJ1-5; cdr3_aa: CSARDLLGDTVSHF; cdr3_nt: TGCAGTGCTAGAGATCTATTAGGGGACACCGTATCACATTTT
v_call: TRBV6-2/TRBV6-3; d_call: .; clone_size: .; j_call: TRBJ2-1; cdr3_aa: CASSLVETRDYNEQFF; cdr3_nt: TGTGCCAGCAGCTTAGTGGAGACTAGGGACTACAATGAGCAGTTCTTC
v_call: TRBV19; d_call: TRBD2; clone_size: few; j_call: TRBJ2-1; cdr3_aa: CASSFLAGDYNEQFF; cdr3_nt: TGTGCCAGTAGTTTTCTAGCGGGAGACTACAATGAGCAGTTCTTC
v_call: TRBV5-4; d_call: .; clone_size: many; j_call: TRBJ1-2; cdr3_aa: CASSLRASANYGYTF; cdr3_nt: TGTGCCAGCAGCTTGCGTGCCTCAGCTAACTATGGCTACACCTTC
v_call: TRBV12-5; d_call: .; clone_size: few; j_call: TRBJ2-3; cdr3_aa: CASGLGVHEDRTDTQYF; cdr3_nt: TGTGCTAGTGGTTTGGGCGTACACGAGGATAGAACAGATACGCAGTATTTT
v_call: TRBV20-1; d_call: .; clone_size: many; j_call: TRBJ1-5; cdr3_aa: CSAREWENNQPQHF; cdr3_nt: TGCAGTGCTAGAGAATGGGAAAATAATCAGCCCCAGCATTTT
v_call: TRBV7-4; d_call: .; clone_size: few; j_call: TRBJ2-7; cdr3_aa: CASSWTVYEQYF; cdr3_nt: TGTGCCAGCAGCTGGACAGTCTACGAGCAGTACTTC
v_call: TRBV20-1; d_call: .; clone_size: few; j_call: TRBJ1-5; cdr3_aa: CSAGRGMSNQPQHF; cdr3_nt: TGCAGTGCTGGCAGGGGAATGAGCAATCAGCCCCAGCATTTT
v_call: TRBV20-1; d_call: TRBD2; clone_size: .; j_call: TRBJ2-1; cdr3_aa: CSARETGGFNEQFF; cdr3_nt: TGCAGTGCTAGAGAGACGGGAGGGTTCAATGAGCAGTTCTTC
v_call: TRBV4-1; d_call: .; clone_size: few; j_call: TRBJ1-2; cdr3_aa: CASSPAAGEHYGYTF; cdr3_nt: TGCGCCAGCAGCCCTGCCGCAGGGGAACACTATGGCTACACCTTC
v_call: TRBV20-1; d_call: .; clone_size: .; j_call: TRBJ1-1; cdr3_aa: CVPVVATEAFF; cdr3_nt: TGCGTTCCGGTGGTGGCCACTGAAGCTTTCTTT
v_call: TRBV6-2/TRBV6-3; d_call: .; clone_size: many; j_call: TRBJ1-1; cdr3_aa: CASSSARGGLHTEAFF; cdr3_nt: TGTGCCAGCAGCTCCGCCCGGGGGGGGTTGCACACTGAAGCTTTCTTT
v_call: TRBV7-9; d_call: TRBD1; clone_size: .; j_call: TRBJ1-2; cdr3_aa: CASSDREGSGDTF; cdr3_nt: TGTGCCAGCAGCGACAGGGAGGGTAGTGGCGACACCTTC
v_call: TRBV6-1; d_call: .; clone_size: many; j_call: TRBJ2-2; cdr3_aa: CASSGGRTGELFF; cdr3_nt: TGTGCCAGCAGCGGGGGACGGACCGGGGAGCTGTTTTTT
v_call: TRBV27; d_call: TRBD2; clone_size: .; j_call: TRBJ2-3; cdr3_aa: CASRTFRLAGSTDTQYF; cdr3_nt: TGTGCCAGCAGGACCTTCAGACTAGCGGGCAGCACAGATACGCAGTATTTT
v_call: TRBV2; d_call: TRBD1; clone_size: .; j_call: TRBJ2-7; cdr3_aa: CASSGRTGGNYEQYF; cdr3_nt: TGTGCCAGCAGTGGTAGGACAGGGGGCAATTACGAGCAGTACTTC
v_call: TRBV6-6; d_call: .; clone_size: .; j_call: TRBJ2-7; cdr3_aa: CASSWADGSSYEQYF; cdr3_nt: TGTGCCAGCAGCTGGGCGGACGGAAGCTCCTACGAGCAGTACTTC
v_call: TRBV6-1; d_call: .; clone_size: few; j_call: TRBJ2-7; cdr3_aa: CASSQGQEGYEQYF; cdr3_nt: TGTGCCAGCAGCCAGGGACAAGAGGGCTACGAGCAGTACTTC
v_call: TRBV19; d_call: TRBD1; clone_size: .; j_call: TRBJ2-5; cdr3_aa: CASSSGQGLQETQYF; cdr3_nt: TGTGCCAGTAGTTCGGGACAGGGACTTCAAGAGACCCAGTACTTC
v_call: TRBV28; d_call: TRBD2; clone_size: .; j_call: TRBJ2-1; cdr3_aa: CASSLLSGRDEQFF; cdr3_nt: TGTGCCAGCAGTTTATTATCAGGGAGGGATGAGCAGTTCTTC
v_call: TRBV18; d_call: .; clone_size: few; j_call: TRBJ2-1; cdr3_aa: CASSTLKAAGHNEQFF; cdr3_nt: TGTGCCAGCTCAACCCTAAAGGCGGCAGGCCACAATGAGCAGTTCTTC
v_call: TRBV27; d_call: TRBD1; clone_size: many; j_call: TRBJ2-7; cdr3_aa: CASSPSTGNYEQYF; cdr3_nt: TGTGCCAGCAGCCCCTCGACAGGGAACTACGAGCAGTACTTC
v_call: TRBV7-2; d_call: TRBD1; clone_size: few; j_call: TRBJ1-5; cdr3_aa: CASSLDGTGVSPQHF; cdr3_nt: TGTGCCAGCAGCTTAGACGGGACAGGGGTGAGTCCCCAGCATTTT
v_call: TRBV3-1; d_call: TRBD1; clone_size: .; j_call: TRBJ1-2; cdr3_aa: CASSEVGTGSGYTF; cdr3_nt: TGTGCCAGCAGCGAAGTGGGGACAGGGTCTGGCTACACCTTC
v_call: TRBV12-3/TRBV12-4; d_call: TRBD1; clone_size: .; j_call: TRBJ2-7; cdr3_aa: CASSWRTGTHEQYF; cdr3_nt: TGTGCCAGCAGTTGGAGGACAGGGACCCACGAGCAGTACTTC
v_call: TRBV4-1; d_call: .; clone_size: few; j_call: TRBJ1-2; cdr3_aa: CASSHSQNYGYTF; cdr3_nt: TGCGCCAGCAGCCACTCACAGAACTATGGCTACACCTTC
v_call: TRBV20-1; d_call: .; clone_size: many; j_call: TRBJ2-7; cdr3_aa: CSASSNPTYEQYF; cdr3_nt: TGCAGTGCCTCGTCGAACCCCACCTACGAGCAGTACTTC
v_call: TRBV7-2; d_call: .; clone_size: .; j_call: TRBJ2-1; cdr3_aa: CASGFLSGNEQFF; cdr3_nt: TGTGCCAGCGGTTTCCTTTCGGGCAATGAGCAGTTCTTC
v_call: TRBV7-2; d_call: .; clone_size: .; j_call: TRBJ1-3; cdr3_aa: CASSYVGSGNTIYF; cdr3_nt: TGTGCCAGCAGCTACGTGGGGTCCGGAAACACCATATATTTT
v_call: TRBV6-1; d_call: .; clone_size: .; j_call: TRBJ1-2; cdr3_aa: CGRRAAHYGYTF; cdr3_nt: TGTGGCAGGAGGGCAGCCCACTATGGCTACACCTTC
v_call: TRBV20-1; d_call: .; clone_size: many; j_call: TRBJ1-1; cdr3_aa: CSARGGEREAFF; cdr3_nt: TGCAGTGCTAGGGGGGGTGAGCGGGAAGCTTTCTTT
v_call: TRBV4-3; d_call: TRBD2; clone_size: few; j_call: TRBJ2-2; cdr3_aa: CASSPRTGLAGTGELFF; cdr3_nt: TGCGCCAGCAGCCCGCGAACGGGACTAGCGGGCACCGGGGAGCTGTTTTTT
v_call: TRBV19; d_call: TRBD2; clone_size: .; j_call: TRBJ2-1; cdr3_aa: CASSTIAGVSYNEQFF; cdr3_nt: TGTGCCAGTAGCACAATAGCGGGTGTCTCCTACAATGAGCAGTTCTTC
v_call: TRBV4-1; d_call: TRBD1; clone_size: once; j_call: TRBJ2-3; cdr3_aa: CASSQEKTGGSDTQYF; cdr3_nt: TGCGCCAGCAGCCAAGAAAAAACAGGGGGCTCAGATACACAGTATTTT
v_call: TRBV7-3; d_call: TRBD1; clone_size: .; j_call: TRBJ2-5; cdr3_aa: CASSLVPGGETQYF; cdr3_nt: TGTGCCAGCAGCTTAGTCCCAGGGGGAGAGACCCAGTACTTC
v_call: TRBV4-1; d_call: .; clone_size: few; j_call: TRBJ2-7; cdr3_aa: CASSQWVGGGSSYEQYF; cdr3_nt: TGCGCCAGCAGCCAATGGGTTGGAGGGGGGAGCTCCTACGAGCAGTACTTC
v_call: TRBV27; d_call: .; clone_size: .; j_call: TRBJ2-7; cdr3_aa: CASMALSSYKEQYF; cdr3_nt: TGTGCCAGCATGGCACTCAGCTCCTACAAAGAGCAGTACTTC